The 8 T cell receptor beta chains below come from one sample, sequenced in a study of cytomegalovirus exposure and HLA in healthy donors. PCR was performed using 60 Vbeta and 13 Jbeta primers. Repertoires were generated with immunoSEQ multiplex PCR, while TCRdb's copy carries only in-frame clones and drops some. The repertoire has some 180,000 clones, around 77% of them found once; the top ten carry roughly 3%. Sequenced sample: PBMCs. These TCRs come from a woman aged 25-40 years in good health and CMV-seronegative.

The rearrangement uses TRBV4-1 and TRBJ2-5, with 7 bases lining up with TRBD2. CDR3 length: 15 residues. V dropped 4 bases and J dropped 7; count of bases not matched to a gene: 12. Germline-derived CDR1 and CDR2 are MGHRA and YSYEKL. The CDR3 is CASSPRAGVQATQYF. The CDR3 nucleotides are TGCGCCAGCAGCCCCCGGGCGGGGGTCCAGGCGACCCAGTACTTC.

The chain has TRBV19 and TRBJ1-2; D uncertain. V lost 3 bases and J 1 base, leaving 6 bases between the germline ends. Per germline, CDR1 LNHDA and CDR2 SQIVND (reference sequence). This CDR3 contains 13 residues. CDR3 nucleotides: TGTGCCAGTAGTATTCGAGGTAACTATGGCTACACCTTC. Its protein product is CASSIRGNYGYTF.

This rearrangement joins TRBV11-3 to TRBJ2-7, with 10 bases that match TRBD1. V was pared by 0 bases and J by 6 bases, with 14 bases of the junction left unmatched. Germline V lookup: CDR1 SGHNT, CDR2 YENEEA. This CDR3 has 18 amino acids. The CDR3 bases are TGTGCCAGCAGCTTAGAGGTCCCCGGGGACAGGGGATGGGGCGAGCAGTACTTC. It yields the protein CASSLEVPGDRGWGEQYF.

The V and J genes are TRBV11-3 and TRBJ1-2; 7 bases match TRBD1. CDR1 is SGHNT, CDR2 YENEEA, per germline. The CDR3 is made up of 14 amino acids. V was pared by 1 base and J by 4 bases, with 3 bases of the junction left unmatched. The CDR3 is CASSLADRVYGYTF. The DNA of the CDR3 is TGTGCCAGCAGCTTAGCCGACAGGGTCTATGGCTACACCTTC.

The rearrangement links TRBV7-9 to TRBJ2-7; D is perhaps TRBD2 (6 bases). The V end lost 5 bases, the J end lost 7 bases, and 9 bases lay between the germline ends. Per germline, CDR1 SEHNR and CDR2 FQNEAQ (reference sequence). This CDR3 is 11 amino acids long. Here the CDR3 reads CASSRGKEQYF. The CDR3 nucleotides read TGTGCCAGCAGCCGGGGGAAGGAGCAGTACTTC.

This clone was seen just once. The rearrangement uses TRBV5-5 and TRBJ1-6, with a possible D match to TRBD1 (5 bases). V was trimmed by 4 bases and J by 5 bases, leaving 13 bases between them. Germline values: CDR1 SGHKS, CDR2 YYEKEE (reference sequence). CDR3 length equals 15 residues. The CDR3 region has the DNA TGTGCCAGCAGCCTCCTAGACAGCGATAATTCACCCCTCCACTTT. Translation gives CASSLLDSDNSPLHF.

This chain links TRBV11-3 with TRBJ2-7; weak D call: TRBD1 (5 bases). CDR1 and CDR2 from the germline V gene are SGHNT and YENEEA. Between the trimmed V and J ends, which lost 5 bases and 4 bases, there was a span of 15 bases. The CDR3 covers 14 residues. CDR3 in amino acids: CASSPKGTGYEQYF. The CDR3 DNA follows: TGTGCCAGCAGCCCGAAGGGAACAGGTTACGAGCAGTACTTC. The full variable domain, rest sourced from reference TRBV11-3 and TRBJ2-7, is EAGVVQSPRYKIIEKKQPVAFWCNPISGHNTLYWYLQNLGQGPELLIRYENEEAVDDSQLPKDRFSAERLKGVDSTLKIQPAELGDSAVYLCASSPKGTGYEQYFGPGTRLTVT.

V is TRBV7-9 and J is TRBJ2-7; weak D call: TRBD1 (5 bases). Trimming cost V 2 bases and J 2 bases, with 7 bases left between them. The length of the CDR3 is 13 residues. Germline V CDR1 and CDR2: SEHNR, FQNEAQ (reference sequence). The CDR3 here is CASSLQGTYEQYF. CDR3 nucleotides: TGTGCCAGCAGCTTACAGGGTACCTACGAGCAGTACTTC.